The rows below give T cell receptor beta chains drawn from one sample of a study of cytomegalovirus exposure and HLA in healthy donors. TCRdb keeps only in-frame clones here, not all; method: immunoSEQ multiplex PCR. Here the sample spans under 150,000 clones, 80% being singletons. Sequenced input: PBMCs. The receptors shown here come from a man under 40 in good health and CMV-seronegative. Both conserved end residues are part of each CDR3. A D gene is named only where the DNA matches it firmly. Rows give clone size only sometimes, using once, few, many, or a class for an expanded clone.

clone size	V gene	D gene	J gene	CDR3 protein	CDR3 DNA
once	TRBV27	TRBD1	TRBJ1-1	CASSSLFGQGMNTEAFF	TGTGCCAGCAGTTCATTATTCGGACAGGGGATGAACACTGAAGCTTTCTTT
-	TRBV11-3	TRBD1	TRBJ2-7	CASSPRDRIVYEQYF	TGTGCCAGCAGCCCGCGGGACAGGATAGTTTACGAGCAGTACTTC
-	TRBV7-9	-	TRBJ1-1	CASSLRGRNTEAFF	TGTGCCAGCAGCTTACGAGGGAGGAACACTGAAGCTTTCTTT
-	TRBV28	-	TRBJ2-7	CASIRGRARGAYEQYF	TGTGCCAGCATTCGGGGGCGGGCCAGGGGGGCGTACGAGCAGTACTTC
-	TRBV6-5	TRBD2	TRBJ2-7	CASRRETYEQYF	TGTGCCAGCAGGCGGGAGACTTACGAGCAGTACTTC
-	TRBV19	-	TRBJ2-1	CASSIQKYNEQFF	TGTGCCAGTAGTATCCAGAAATACAATGAGCAGTTCTTC
once	TRBV30	TRBD1	TRBJ2-7	CAWSVVTGNYEQYF	TGTGCCTGGAGTGTAGTGACAGGGAACTACGAGCAGTACTTC
-	TRBV10-3	TRBD2	TRBJ2-1	CATPTSGRDNYNEQFF	TGTGCCACCCCTACCAGCGGGAGGGATAACTACAATGAGCAGTTCTTC
-	TRBV9	TRBD1	TRBJ2-1	CASSGGTASSYNEQFF	TGTGCCAGCAGCGGAGGGACAGCGAGCTCCTACAATGAGCAGTTCTTC
-	TRBV5-1	-	TRBJ2-3	CASSLVADTQYF	TGCGCCAGCAGCTTGGTAGCAGATACGCAGTATTTT
-	TRBV5-6	-	TRBJ1-2	CASSQSGWTGYTF	TGTGCCAGCAGCCAATCAGGGTGGACTGGCTACACCTTC
-	TRBV7-8	TRBD2	TRBJ2-3	CASSLPAGGSDTQYF	TGTGCCAGCAGCCTGCCAGCGGGAGGGTCAGATACGCAGTATTTT
-	TRBV28	-	TRBJ1-2	CASSTGRVGTF	TGTGCCAGCAGTACCGGCCGGGTTGGCACCTTC
few	TRBV15	TRBD2	TRBJ2-5	CATSRGTGGETQYF	TGTGCCACCAGCAGAGGGACGGGAGGAGAGACCCAGTACTTC
-	TRBV5-1	TRBD2	TRBJ2-1	CASSLELGLAALNEQFF	TGCGCCAGCAGCTTGGAGTTAGGACTAGCGGCTCTGAATGAGCAGTTCTTC
-	TRBV19	TRBD1	TRBJ2-5	CASSSLDREMETQYF	TGTGCCAGTAGTAGCCTGGACAGGGAGATGGAGACCCAGTACTTC
few	TRBV27	TRBD1	TRBJ2-7	CASSRTGQGGYEQYF	TGTGCCAGCAGTCGGACGGGACAGGGAGGCTACGAGCAGTACTTC
-	TRBV10-3	TRBD1	TRBJ2-7	CAIQDRGEPSNLYEQYF	TGTGCCATCCAAGACAGGGGGGAACCCTCTAACCTCTACGAGCAGTACTTC
-	TRBV21-1	-	TRBJ2-3	CATPTTDTQYF	TGTGCCACCCCAACAACAGATACGCAGTATTTT
-	TRBV5-6	-	TRBJ1-4	CASSWAVNEKLFF	TGTGCCAGCAGCTGGGCCGTTAATGAAAAACTGTTTTTT
-	TRBV5-1	TRBD2	TRBJ2-3	CASSLTGLAGGGTTDTQYF	TGCGCCAGCAGCTTAACGGGACTAGCGGGAGGGGGGACCACAGATACGCAGTATTTT
-	TRBV29-1	-	TRBJ2-5	CSVELGVQYF	TGCAGCGTTGAGTTGGGCGTTCAATACTTC
-	TRBV11-2	TRBD2	TRBJ2-7	CASSLGVSGGYEQYF	TGTGCCAGCAGCTTAGGCGTTAGCGGGGGCTACGAGCAGTACTTC
-	TRBV25-1	TRBD1	TRBJ2-2	CASSEPDRRNGELFF	TGTGCCAGCAGTGAACCGGACAGGCGTAACGGGGAGCTGTTTTTT
-	TRBV4-3	TRBD1	TRBJ2-7	CASSLDRGAPYEQYF	TGCGCCAGCAGCCTCGACAGGGGGGCGCCCTACGAGCAGTACTTC
-	TRBV7-2	-	TRBJ1-1	CASSLSVRGTEAFF	TGTGCCAGCAGCTTATCAGTACGAGGCACTGAAGCTTTCTTT
-	TRBV30	TRBD1	TRBJ2-1	CAWSITGGDEQFF	TGTGCCTGGAGTATTACAGGGGGCGATGAGCAGTTCTTC
-	TRBV6-5	TRBD1	TRBJ1-5	CASSYYPTGGGQPQHF	TGTGCCAGCAGTTACTACCCGACAGGGGGCGGTCAGCCCCAGCATTTT
-	TRBV27	-	TRBJ2-5	CASSLSHGSGEETQYF	TGTGCCAGCAGTTTATCACACGGGTCGGGAGAGGAGACCCAGTACTTC